These T cell receptor beta chains were read from a single sample in a study of molecular identifiers for immune sequencing clone quantification. TCRdb reanalysed the PCR reads using MiXCR and keeps one entry per CDR3 protein. The sample contains some 59,000 distinct CDR3 sequences, around 27% of which appear only once. Input material: naive CD8+ T cells from blood, with Jurkat cell RNA spiked in. These receptors all come from a human donor in good health. Some libraries in this study had Jurkat cell RNA spiked in. Each CDR3 is given with its conserved first and last residue. D genes are given only for firm matches. Clone size is stated in some rows and not others, as once, few, many or a class when expanded.

d_gene	j_gene	v_gene	abundance	CDR3nt	CDR3aa
NA	TRBJ2-7	TRBV7-9	many	TGTGCCAGCAGCTTACGGGAGTACGAGCAGTACTTC	CASSLREYEQYF
NA	TRBJ2-6	TRBV7-9	NA	TGTGCCAGCACCCCTAGACCCTCGATCTCTGGGGCCAACGTCCTGACTTTC	CASTPRPSISGANVLTF
NA	TRBJ2-7	TRBV20-1	many	TGCAGTGCTCTAATTCGACAGGAAACCTACGAGCAGTACTTC	CSALIRQETYEQYF
NA	TRBJ2-5	TRBV10-3	many	TGTGCCATCGCAGGGGACCTACAAGAGACCCAGTACTTC	CAIAGDLQETQYF
NA	TRBJ2-3	TRBV7-9	many	TGTGCCAGCAGCCCGGAGCCGGGACCCACAGATACGCAGTATTTT	CASSPEPGPTDTQYF
NA	TRBJ2-3	TRBV30	many	TGTGCCTGGAGGAGCGGTAGCACAGATACGCAGTATTTT	CAWRSGSTDTQYF
NA	TRBJ1-6	TRBV7-6	NA	TGTGCCAGCAGCTTAGGGCAGGCCTATAATCCACCCCTCCACTTT	CASSLGQAYNPPLHF
NA	TRBJ2-1	TRBV6-2/TRBV6-3	NA	TGTGCCAGCAGTCCTCGTATGGGAGTCAATGAGCGGTTCTTC	CASSPRMGVNERFF
NA	TRBJ2-4	TRBV7-9	NA	TGTGCCAGCAGCATGTCAGGGGCGCCTAGCGGAAACATTCAGTACTTC	CASSMSGAPSGNIQYF
NA	TRBJ1-1	TRBV6-6	many	TGTGCCAGCAGCCTAGGGGGGGAAAACACTGAAGCTTTCTTT	CASSLGGENTEAFF
TRBD2	TRBJ2-7	TRBV20-1	NA	TGCAGTGCCCCGAAACCGACTAGCGCGACTTCCTACGAGCAGAACTTC	CSAPKPTSATSYEQNF
NA	TRBJ2-3	TRBV7-9	medium-sized	TGTGCCAGCAGCTTAGCCGGCAGCAGCACAGATACGCAGTATTTT	CASSLAGSSTDTQYF
NA	TRBJ1-4	TRBV15	few	TGTGCCACCAGCACCCCACGGGAGGGTTTAAATGAAAAACTGTTTTTT	CATSTPREGLNEKLFF
NA	TRBJ2-3	TRBV9	many	TGTGCCAGCAGCGTAATTGACCTCACAGATACGCAGTATTTT	CASSVIDLTDTQYF
TRBD1	TRBJ2-3	TRBV5-1	NA	TGCGCCAGCAGCTTGGCACAGGGGGTAGTCGACATGCAGTATTTT	CASSLAQGVVDMQYF
TRBD1	TRBJ2-7	TRBV11-2	NA	TGTGCCCGCAGCCCACCGGGACAGCACTACGCGCAGTCCTTC	CARSPPGQHYAQSF
NA	TRBJ1-2	TRBV4-3	many	TGCGCCAGCAGCCAAGATCTTAGGGCGGGGAACTATGGCTACACCTTC	CASSQDLRAGNYGYTF
TRBD1	TRBJ1-6	TRBV7-9	NA	TGTGCCAGCAGCTTAGACAGGGGGCTACCTTCCCCCTATAATTCACCCCTCCACTTT	CASSLDRGLPSPYNSPLHF
TRBD1	TRBJ2-1	TRBV2	many	TGTGCCAGCATCGCAGACGGGACAGGAACCTACAATGAGCAGTTCTTC	CASIADGTGTYNEQFF
NA	TRBJ2-3	TRBV12-5	many	TGTGCTAGTGCCCCAGGGGTTTTGATCACAGATACGCAGTATTTT	CASAPGVLITDTQYF
NA	TRBJ2-7	TRBV11-2	many	TGTGCCAGCAGCTTTTTAGCCCTCTACGAGCAGTACTTC	CASSFLALYEQYF
NA	TRBJ2-3	TRBV30	few	TGTGCCTGGAGTAAGGGGGTTACTAGCACAGATACGCAGTATTTT	CAWSKGVTSTDTQYF
NA	TRBJ2-2	TRBV6-6	many	TGTGCCAGCAGTTACCCTAAGGACATGACGGTGAACACCGGGGAGCTGTTTTTT	CASSYPKDMTVNTGELFF
NA	TRBJ2-1	TRBV7-9	NA	TGTGCCAGCAGCTCCGGGTCCTACAATGAGCAGTTCTTC	CASSSGSYNEQFF